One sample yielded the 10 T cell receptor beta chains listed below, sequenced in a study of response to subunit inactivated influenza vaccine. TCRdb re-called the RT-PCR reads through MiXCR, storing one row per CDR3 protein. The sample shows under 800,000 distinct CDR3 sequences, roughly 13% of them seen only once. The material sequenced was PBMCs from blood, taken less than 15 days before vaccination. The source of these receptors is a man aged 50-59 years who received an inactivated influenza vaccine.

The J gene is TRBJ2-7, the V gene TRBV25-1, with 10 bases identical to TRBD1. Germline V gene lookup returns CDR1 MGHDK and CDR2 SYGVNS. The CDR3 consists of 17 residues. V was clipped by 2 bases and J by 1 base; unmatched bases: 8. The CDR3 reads CASSEEDPGQGSYEQYF. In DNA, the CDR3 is TGTGCCAGCAGTGAAGAGGACCCGGGACAGGGGTCCTACGAGCAGTACTTC.

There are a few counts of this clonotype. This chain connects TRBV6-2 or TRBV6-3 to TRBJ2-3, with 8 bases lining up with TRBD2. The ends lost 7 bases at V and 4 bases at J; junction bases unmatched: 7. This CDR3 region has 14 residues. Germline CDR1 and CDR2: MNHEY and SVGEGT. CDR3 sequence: CASIGLAGPDTQYF. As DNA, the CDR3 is TGTGCCAGCATAGGCCTAGCGGGCCCAGATACGCAGTATTTT.

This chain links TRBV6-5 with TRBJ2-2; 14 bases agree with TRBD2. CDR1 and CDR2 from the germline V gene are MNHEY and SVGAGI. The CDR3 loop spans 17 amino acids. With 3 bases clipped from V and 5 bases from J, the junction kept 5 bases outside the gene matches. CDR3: CASSYGTSGRYTGELFF. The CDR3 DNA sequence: TGTGCCAGCAGTTATGGGACTAGCGGGAGATATACCGGGGAGCTGTTTTTT.

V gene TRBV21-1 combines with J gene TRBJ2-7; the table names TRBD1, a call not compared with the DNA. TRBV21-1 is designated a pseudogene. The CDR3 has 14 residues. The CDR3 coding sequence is TGTGCCAGTCCGACCGGGACGGTAGCCTACGAGCAGTACTTC. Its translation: CASPTGTVAYEQYF.

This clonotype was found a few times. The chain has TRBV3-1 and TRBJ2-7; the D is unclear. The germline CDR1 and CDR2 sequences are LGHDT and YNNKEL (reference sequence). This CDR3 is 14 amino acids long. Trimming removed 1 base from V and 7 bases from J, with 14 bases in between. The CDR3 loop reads CASSQVPGSTEQYF. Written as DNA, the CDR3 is TGTGCCAGCAGCCAAGTCCCTGGGTCTACAGAGCAGTACTTC.

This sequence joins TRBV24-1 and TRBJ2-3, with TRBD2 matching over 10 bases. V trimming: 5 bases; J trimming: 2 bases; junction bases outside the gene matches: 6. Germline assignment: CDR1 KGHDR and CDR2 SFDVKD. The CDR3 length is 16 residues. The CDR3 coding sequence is TGTGCCACCAGTGCCCTAGCGGGAGACTACACAGATACGCAGTATTTT. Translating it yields CATSALAGDYTDTQYF.

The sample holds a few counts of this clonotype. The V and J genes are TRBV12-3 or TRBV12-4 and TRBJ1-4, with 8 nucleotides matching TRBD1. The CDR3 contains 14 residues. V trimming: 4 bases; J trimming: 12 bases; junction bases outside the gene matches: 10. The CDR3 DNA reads TGTGCCAGCAGTTGGGGGACAGGCGCTGGGGAACTGTTTTTT. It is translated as CASSWGTGAGELFF.

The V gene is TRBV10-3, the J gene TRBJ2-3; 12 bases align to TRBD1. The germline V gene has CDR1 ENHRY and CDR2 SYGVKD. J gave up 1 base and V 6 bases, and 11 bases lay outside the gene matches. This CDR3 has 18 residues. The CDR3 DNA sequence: TGTGCCATCAGAGATCTCCGGGACAGGGGGCCGGGCACAGATACGCAGTATTTT. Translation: CAIRDLRDRGPGTDTQYF.

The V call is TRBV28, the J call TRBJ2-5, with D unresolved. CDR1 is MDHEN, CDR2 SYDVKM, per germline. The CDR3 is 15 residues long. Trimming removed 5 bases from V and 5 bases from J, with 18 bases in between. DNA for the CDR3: TGTGCCAGCAGTGTTCCAAGTCGAGATCTTGAGACCCAGTACTTC. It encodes CASSVPSRDLETQYF.

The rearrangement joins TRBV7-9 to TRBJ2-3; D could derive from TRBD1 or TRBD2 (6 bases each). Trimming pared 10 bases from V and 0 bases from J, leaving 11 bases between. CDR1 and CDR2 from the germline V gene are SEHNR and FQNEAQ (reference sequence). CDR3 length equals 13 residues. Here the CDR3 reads CATGGGSTDTQYF. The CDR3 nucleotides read TGTGCCACCGGGGGCGGAAGCACAGATACGCAGTATTTT.